This is a list of T cell receptor beta chains from one sample in a study of OX40 agonist ivuxolimab in advanced cancers. The method was immunoSEQ multiplex PCR; TCRdb's version includes in-frame clones alone and lacks a portion of them. The data contain 60,000 to 75,000 clones, about 88% of them singletons. The sample consisted of CD4+ or CD8+ T cells sorted from blood, taken in a trial of the OX40 agonist ivuxolimab. The source of these receptors is an adult with an advanced solid tumor such as melanoma, head and neck, liver or kidney cancer. The CDR3 runs from the conserved cysteine through the conserved F or W.

len: 16; v_gene: TRBV18; j_gene: TRBJ1-2; CDR3aa: CASSRLFGSTNYGYTF
len: 14; v_gene: TRBV19; j_gene: TRBJ1-2; CDR3aa: CASSLPDLRYGYTF
len: 11; v_gene: TRBV6-5; j_gene: TRBJ1-2; CDR3aa: CASRGNYGYTF
len: 15; v_gene: TRBV5-8; j_gene: TRBJ1-2; CDR3aa: CASSKGVTVGVGYTF
len: 13; v_gene: TRBV6-6; j_gene: TRBJ1-2; CDR3aa: CASRSGLRGGYTF
len: 17; v_gene: TRBV7-2; j_gene: TRBJ2-6; CDR3aa: CASSPRGEQAGANVLTF
len: 13; v_gene: TRBV5-1; j_gene: TRBJ2-5; CDR3aa: CASSLQLQETQYF
len: 13; v_gene: TRBV29-1; j_gene: TRBJ1-2; CDR3aa: CSVVTGGYYGYTF
len: 11; v_gene: TRBV28; j_gene: TRBJ1-2; CDR3aa: CASSYRDGYTF
len: 13; v_gene: TRBV6-1; j_gene: TRBJ1-5; CDR3aa: CASSLQGAQPQHF
len: 16; v_gene: TRBV21-1; j_gene: TRBJ1-5; CDR3aa: CASSKEEGGGKKPQHF
len: 16; v_gene: TRBV11-1; j_gene: TRBJ2-1; CDR3aa: CASSLLTGVFTYEQFF
len: 17; v_gene: TRBV10-2; j_gene: TRBJ1-1; CDR3aa: CASRENTGLGAGTEAFF
len: 12; v_gene: TRBV30; j_gene: TRBJ1-2; CDR3aa: CALAGGAFGYTF
len: 15; v_gene: TRBV4-2; j_gene: TRBJ1-2; CDR3aa: CASSFLGRGNYGYTF
len: 13; v_gene: TRBV15; j_gene: TRBJ1-1; CDR3aa: CATSIISEVQPFF
len: 18; v_gene: TRBV27; j_gene: TRBJ2-3; CDR3aa: CASSPGTSGGAGTDTQYF
len: 15; v_gene: TRBV7-2; j_gene: TRBJ1-2; CDR3aa: CASSPGTGVYYGYTF
len: 14; v_gene: TRBV5-8; j_gene: TRBJ1-2; CDR3aa: CASSSRGQGEGYTF
len: 14; v_gene: TRBV5-1; j_gene: TRBJ1-2; CDR3aa: CASSLGQGTDGYTF
len: 14; v_gene: TRBV18; j_gene: TRBJ1-5; CDR3aa: CASSPPGSNQPQHF
len: 18; v_gene: TRBV7-3; j_gene: TRBJ2-4; CDR3aa: CASSLTAGTATAKNIQYF
len: 14; v_gene: TRBV7-3; j_gene: TRBJ2-5; CDR3aa: CASSLRGPQETQYF
len: 14; v_gene: TRBV7-7; j_gene: TRBJ2-2; CDR3aa: CASSLKSNTGELFF
len: 14; v_gene: TRBV5-1; j_gene: TRBJ2-2; CDR3aa: CASSLVVGTGELFF
len: 13; v_gene: TRBV4-3; j_gene: TRBJ1-2; CDR3aa: CASSPRQADGYTF
len: 15; v_gene: TRBV7-2; j_gene: TRBJ1-1; CDR3aa: CASSSGQGGLAEAFF
len: 14; v_gene: TRBV11-2; j_gene: TRBJ1-5; CDR3aa: CASSPDRDNQPQHF
len: 14; v_gene: TRBV11-2; j_gene: TRBJ2-1; CDR3aa: CASSLPGPDNEQFF
len: 12; v_gene: TRBV6-5; j_gene: TRBJ2-1; CDR3aa: CASKGSYNEQFF
len: 14; v_gene: TRBV18; j_gene: TRBJ2-4; CDR3aa: CASSPGQSKNIQYF
len: 14; v_gene: TRBV5-4; j_gene: TRBJ1-2; CDR3aa: CASSPGQLNYGYTF
len: 14; v_gene: TRBV4-3; j_gene: TRBJ1-2; CDR3aa: CASSQREGDYGYTF
len: 13; v_gene: TRBV11-3; j_gene: TRBJ2-4; CDR3aa: CASSLGTGPTQYF
len: 13; v_gene: TRBV25-1; j_gene: TRBJ1-1; CDR3aa: CASSIDRNTEAFF
len: 15; v_gene: TRBV5-8; j_gene: TRBJ1-4; CDR3aa: CASSLEGTGTEKLFF
len: 14; v_gene: TRBV7-2; j_gene: TRBJ2-7; CDR3aa: CASSSGSGGREQYF
len: 12; v_gene: TRBV19; j_gene: TRBJ2-2; CDR3aa: CASSTRPGELFF
len: 11; v_gene: TRBV2; j_gene: TRBJ1-2; CDR3aa: CASTQGSGYTF
len: 16; v_gene: TRBV7-2; j_gene: TRBJ1-6; CDR3aa: CASSLDGGRNNSPLHF
len: 13; v_gene: TRBV5-6; j_gene: TRBJ2-5; CDR3aa: CASSSGGQETQYF
len: 14; v_gene: TRBV2; j_gene: TRBJ1-1; CDR3aa: CASKANGVNTEAFF
len: 14; v_gene: TRBV19; j_gene: TRBJ1-4; CDR3aa: CASSMGGRNEKLFF
len: 14; v_gene: TRBV7-3; j_gene: TRBJ1-1; CDR3aa: CASSLNPGFTEASF
len: 15; v_gene: TRBV7-2; j_gene: TRBJ2-3; CDR3aa: CASSLQGLETDTQYF
len: 14; v_gene: TRBV28; j_gene: TRBJ2-7; CDR3aa: CASSQGGGSYEQYF
len: 15; v_gene: TRBV7-9; j_gene: TRBJ2-3; CDR3aa: CASSQQRTSTDTQYF
len: 13; v_gene: TRBV2; j_gene: TRBJ2-3; CDR3aa: CASSEGATDTQYF
len: 13; v_gene: TRBV7-8; j_gene: TRBJ1-1; CDR3aa: CASSLKRDTEAFF
len: 17; v_gene: TRBV15; j_gene: TRBJ1-2; CDR3aa: CATSRAAGASSSYGYTF
len: 15; v_gene: TRBV5-1; j_gene: TRBJ2-5; CDR3aa: CASSLEARQQETQYF
len: 13; v_gene: TRBV7-2; j_gene: TRBJ1-2; CDR3aa: CASSPRTGSRYTF
len: 11; v_gene: TRBV7-9; j_gene: TRBJ2-3; CDR3aa: CASSPQDTQYF
len: 12; v_gene: TRBV28; j_gene: TRBJ2-5; CDR3aa: CASTRKIGTQYF
len: 14; v_gene: TRBV6-5; j_gene: TRBJ1-2; CDR3aa: CASSEGSHSDGYTF